One and the same sample provided the 5 T cell receptor beta chains below, sequenced in a study of blood T cell repertoires in COVID-19. TCRdb's copy holds only in-frame clones and misses some; the assay was immunoSEQ multiplex PCR. The table shows about 240,000 clones, with around 87% occurring only once. The sample taken for sequencing was peripheral blood. The receptor set was obtained from a woman aged 70-85 years with active or convalescent COVID-19.

The gene calls are TRBV29-1 and TRBJ1-1; possible D gene TRBD1, 5 bases. V gave up 3 bases and J gave up 4 bases, with 12 bases separating them. Germline V lookup: CDR1 SQVTM, CDR2 ANQGSEA. The CDR3 runs to 13 residues. CDR3 loop: CSVDQGQGTEAFF. The CDR3 nucleotides read TGCAGCGTTGATCAAGGCCAGGGCACTGAAGCTTTCTTT.

The V and J genes are TRBV4-3 and TRBJ1-4; 7 bases are a match to TRBD1. The germline gives CDR1 LGHNA, CDR2 YSLEER. V shed 1 base, J shed 7 bases, and the junction held 6 bases outside the gene matches. The CDR3 runs to 15 residues. The CDR3 is CASSQGQGLSEKLFF. In DNA form, the CDR3 reads TGCGCCAGCAGCCAAGGACAGGGTTTAAGTGAAAAACTGTTTTTT.

The chain uses TRBV9 and TRBJ2-5, with TRBD2 as a possible D gene (6 bases). Germline values: CDR1 SGDLS, CDR2 YYNGEE. Trimming removed 0 bases from V and 1 base from J, with 10 bases in between. CDR3 size: 15 residues. The CDR3 reads CASSVGSLAQETQYF. The CDR3 coding sequence is TGTGCCAGCAGCGTAGGATCACTAGCCCAAGAGACCCAGTACTTC.

The chain links TRBV5-6 to TRBJ1-5; D is perhaps TRBD1 (6 bases). The germline V gene encodes CDR1 SGHDT and CDR2 YYEEEE. The V end lost 1 base, the J end lost 5 bases, and 16 bases lay between the germline ends. This CDR3 is 16 amino acids long. This chain's CDR3 is CASSLRGSGKYQPQHF. The CDR3 DNA reads TGTGCCAGCAGCTTGAGGGGGTCAGGAAAATATCAGCCCCAGCATTTT. Together with reference TRBV5-6 and TRBJ1-5, the CDR3 gives the full variable domain: DAGVTQSPTHLIKTRGQQVTLRCSPKSGHDTVSWYQQALGQGPQFIFQYYEEEERQRGNFPDRFSGHQFPNYSSELNVNALLLGDSALYLCASSLRGSGKYQPQHFGDGTRLSIL.

The chain uses TRBV27 and TRBJ2-7; TRBD1 is a possible D gene (6 bases). With 6 bases removed from V and 2 bases from J, the gap between germline ends came to 17 bases. Germline V gene lookup returns CDR1 MNHEY and CDR2 SMNVEV (reference sequence). This CDR3 spans 15 amino acids. The CDR3: CASRYLSGETYEQYF. CDR3 in DNA: TGTGCCAGCAGATACTTATCAGGGGAAACCTACGAGCAGTACTTC.